This T cell receptor beta chain appears in the sequencing data of a study of blood T cell repertoires in COVID-19. Whole-study context: Samples came from the United States, Italy and Spain, spanning acute and convalescent COVID-19. PBMCs, B-cell-depleted T cells, or T cells were the source of the cDNA or gDNA that made up the material.

The protocol was immunoSEQ multiplex PCR, while the TCRdb copy is restricted to in-frame clones and leaves out a portion. The table has about 59,000 clones, about 93% seen once. This CDR3 is built from 15 residues. V was clipped by 6 bases and J by 9 bases, with 18 bases between them. Germline V gene data show CDR1 as MDHEN and CDR2 as SYDVKM. The sample comprised peripheral blood. This receptor was identified in an elderly man with acute or convalescent COVID-19. The genes are TRBV28 and TRBJ1-6; D is possibly TRBD1 (6 bases). CDR3 amino acids: CASRGADRVGSPLHF. CDR3 bases: TGTGCCAGCAGGGGAGCGGACAGAGTCGGTTCACCCCTCCACTTT.